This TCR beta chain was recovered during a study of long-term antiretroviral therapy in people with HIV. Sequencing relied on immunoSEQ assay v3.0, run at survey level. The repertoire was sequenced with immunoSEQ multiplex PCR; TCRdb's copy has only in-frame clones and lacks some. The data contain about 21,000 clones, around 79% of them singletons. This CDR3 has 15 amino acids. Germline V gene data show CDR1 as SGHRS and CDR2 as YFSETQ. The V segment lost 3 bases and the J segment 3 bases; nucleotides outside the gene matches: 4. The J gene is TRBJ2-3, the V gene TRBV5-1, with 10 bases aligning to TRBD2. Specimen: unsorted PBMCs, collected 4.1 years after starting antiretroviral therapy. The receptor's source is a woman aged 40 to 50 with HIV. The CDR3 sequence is CASSSSLAGTDTQYF. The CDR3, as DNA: TGCGCCAGCAGCTCGTCACTAGCGGGAACAGATACGCAGTATTTT.